This T cell receptor (beta chain) was identified in a study of radiation and T cells in renal cell carcinoma (dated by TCRdb to the early 2020s). Regarding the complete study: Samples were obtained from a clinical trial, in which 15 Gy stereotactic body radiation therapy was delivered to primary renal cell carcinomas and nephrectomy was performed 4 weeks later. TCR beta sequencing covered around 50 samples in total, comprising approximately 26 tumors and roughly 27 peripheral blood samples. Across all 50 or so samples, several million unique CDR3 nucleotide sequences encoding roughly 2.7 million unique CDR3 amino acid sequences were identified.

The time point tag for this specimen amounts to: baseline pretreatment blood. According to the study, the label for this sample's treatment or condition signals: 15 Gy SBRT to primary tumor, nephrectomy 4 weeks later. To follow tumor-enriched clonotypes, peripheral blood was collected serially from radiation-treated patients at baseline and again at 2 weeks and 4 weeks after SBRT. All patients had renal cell carcinoma with clear cell pathology. The QIAamp DNA Blood Mini Kit (Qiagen) was used to prepare genomic DNA for TCR sequencing. Only samples passing all quality control checks were included in the analyses. Here is what the overall study found, with its caveats: Because no pretreatment tumor biopsies were available, whether clonotypes were present in the tumor at baseline could not be determined. In blood, the top tumor clonotypes increased between baseline and 2 weeks post-radiation and then shrank by 4 weeks, which suggests that tumor-resident clones expanded only transiently. The single-armed trial design could not address effects of radiation dose or scheduling on the TCR repertoire. Changes in the blood repertoire were not tracked past 4 weeks after treatment.

TCR beta libraries were generated from genomic DNA with the immunoSEQ kit, following the manufacturer's recommendations. Library preparation used a first multiplex PCR with proprietary primers, then a second PCR adding unique barcodes, with bead cleanups after each round. Each sample batch included a kit-provided positive control reaction and a negative control reaction. The final libraries underwent checking on an Agilent 4200 TapeStation D1000 ScreenTape, volumetric pooling, and quantification by qPCR. Sequencing was performed on an Illumina NextSeq500 with a MidOutput 150-cycle cartridge, and 156 Read1 and 15 Index1 cycles were run with kit custom primers. The pooled library was loaded at around 1 pM with 20% PhiX control spiked in. As for how the authors treated the data: The vendor-processed data were analyzed in R, and a clonotype was defined as all T cells that share the same CDR3 nucleotide sequence. For clone abundance analyses, frequencies were normalized to the 10,000 most abundant clones per sample. Public T cell clones, which averaged fewer than five per sample, were removed prior to analysis. Tumor-enriched and baseline blood-enriched clonotypes were defined by at least a 32-fold difference in abundance between compartments. A beta-binomial differential abundance model was used to identify clonotypes that were expanded or contracted between blood time points. Tumor-blood repertoire similarity was measured with the Baroni-Urbani and Buser coefficient, and group comparisons used two-tailed Wilcoxon tests in R. TCRdb retrieved this table from immuneACCESS and kept in-frame rearrangements only. Not all clones are present; in checked studies, unresolved V genes account for under half, and no reason is known for the remainder. Clone size and V and J calls were adopted from that table, with D and trimming inferred from the DNA. The sample data list approximately 140,000 clones, and 75% to 90% of these were observed just once. The ten largest clones capture roughly 25% of the sample.

This clone was seen a few times. Its antigen is currently not known. Qualities for individual bases were not recorded, and no much larger clone is one base off. Material: blood, obtained from a patient whose treatment included radiotherapy and nephrectomy. This clonotype was sampled from a woman in her fifties or sixties with renal cell carcinoma.

The CDR3 has the sequence CAWKWTANTGELFF. DNA sequence: TGTGCCTGGAAGTGGACAGCGAACACCGGGGAGCTGTTTTTT. This chain joins TRBV30 to TRBJ2-2; TRBD1 is a weak D gene call, 6 bases matching. The CDR3 goes from the cysteine to the phenylalanine over 14 residues. Of the read, only the CDR3 DNA is kept; its 42 bases are in frame from base 1. Deletion took 4 bases off V and 0 bases off J, with a span of 9 bases between the germline ends. CDR1 and CDR2, looked up from the germline V gene (reference sequence), are GTSNPN and SVGIG.